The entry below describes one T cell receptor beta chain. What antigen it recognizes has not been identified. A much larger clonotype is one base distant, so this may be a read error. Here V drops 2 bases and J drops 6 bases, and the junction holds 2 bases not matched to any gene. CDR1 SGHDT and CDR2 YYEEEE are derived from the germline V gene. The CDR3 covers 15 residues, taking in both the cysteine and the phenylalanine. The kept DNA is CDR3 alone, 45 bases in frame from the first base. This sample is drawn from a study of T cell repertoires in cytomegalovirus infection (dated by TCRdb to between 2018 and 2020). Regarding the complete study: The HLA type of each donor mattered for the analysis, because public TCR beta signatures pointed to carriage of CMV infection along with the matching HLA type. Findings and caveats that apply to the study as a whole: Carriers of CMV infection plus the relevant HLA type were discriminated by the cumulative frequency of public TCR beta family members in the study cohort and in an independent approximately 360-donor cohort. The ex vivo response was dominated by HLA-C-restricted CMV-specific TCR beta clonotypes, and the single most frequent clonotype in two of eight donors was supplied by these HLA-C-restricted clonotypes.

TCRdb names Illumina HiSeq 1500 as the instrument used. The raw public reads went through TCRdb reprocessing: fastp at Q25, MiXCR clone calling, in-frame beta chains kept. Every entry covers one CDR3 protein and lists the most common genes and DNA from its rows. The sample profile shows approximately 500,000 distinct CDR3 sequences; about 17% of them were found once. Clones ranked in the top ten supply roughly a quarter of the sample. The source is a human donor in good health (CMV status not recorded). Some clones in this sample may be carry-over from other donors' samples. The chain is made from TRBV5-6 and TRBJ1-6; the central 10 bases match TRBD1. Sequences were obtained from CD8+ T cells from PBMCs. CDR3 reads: CASSFGTGVNSPLHF. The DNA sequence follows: TGTGCCAGCAGCTTTGGGACAGGGGTTAATTCACCCCTCCACTTT.